These 28 T cell receptor beta chains were all obtained from the same sample, sequenced in a study of shared clonotypes between healthy human individuals. The protocol was immunoSEQ multiplex PCR, while the TCRdb copy is restricted to in-frame clones and leaves out a portion. Of some 1,100,000 clones detected, more than 75% appear once; the ten largest clones hold 0.5% to 0.6%. What was sequenced was memory CD4+ T cells from PBMCs. Subset specified: CD45RA-negative fraction. The receptors come from a man between 18 and 35 years old in good health. Some clones in this sample may be carry-over from other donors' samples.

The chain couples TRBV7-3 to TRBJ2-5; the D gene is possibly TRBD2 (6 bases). With 3 bases removed from V and 4 bases from J, the gap between germline ends came to 9 bases. There are 13 residues in the CDR3. Germline lookup yields CDR1 SGHTA and CDR2 FQGTGA. CDR3 DNA: TGTGCCAGCAGCTTCAAGGGAGGAGAGACCCAGTACTTC. Translating it yields CASSFKGGETQYF.

The chain joins TRBV28 to TRBJ2-7; D may be TRBD2 (5 bases). The CDR3 consists of 13 residues. V lost 6 bases, J lost 7 bases, and 16 bases lay in between. Germline V gene data show CDR1 as MDHEN and CDR2 as SYDVKM. The CDR3 region is CASRDSVAREQYF. The CDR3 nucleotides read TGTGCCAGCAGGGACTCGGTGGCGAGGGAGCAGTACTTC.

This clone was counted a single time. CDR3: CASSSLGGANYGYTF. The CDR3 DNA reads TGTGCCAGCAGCTCCCTAGGGGGGGCTAACTATGGCTACACCTTC. J is TRBJ1-2 and V is TRBV13; D perhaps matches TRBD1 (6 bases). The V end was cut by 4 bases, the J end by 0 bases, with 12 bases between. The CDR3 spans 15 residues. Germline CDR1 and CDR2: PRHDT and FYEKMQ (reference sequence).

The chain is built from TRBV5-1 and TRBJ2-7, with TRBD2 identical over 7 bases. This CDR3 has 14 residues. The germline gives CDR1 SGHRS, CDR2 YFSETQ. Losses at the gene ends were 0 bases for V and 5 bases for J; bases not matched to a gene: 5. CDR3 sequence: CASSLVPGGNEQYF. CDR3 nucleotides: TGCGCCAGCAGCTTGGTCCCCGGGGGGAACGAGCAGTACTTC.

Note on this clone: Relative to the germline gene, one junction end is altered; a read error may explain this. CDR3: CASSSTGLAAEITDTQYF. The DNA of the CDR3 is TGTGCCAGCAGTTCCACGGGACTAGCGGCAGAGATTACAGACACGCAGTATTTT. This chain links TRBV28 with TRBJ2-3; 11 bases map to TRBD2. Germline V lookup: CDR1 MDHEN, CDR2 SYDVKM. CDR3 length equals 18 residues.

Here the CDR3 reads CAISESSGPRSYEQYF. For the CDR3, the DNA is TGTGCCATCAGTGAGTCTTCCGGGCCACGGTCCTACGAGCAGTACTTC. The J gene is TRBJ2-7, the V gene TRBV10-3; no reliable D call. Trimming removed 0 bases from V and 1 base from J, with 13 bases in between. The CDR3 has 16 amino acids. The V gene's germline CDR1 is ENHRY and CDR2 SYGVKD.

The V call is TRBV28, the J call TRBJ2-3, with TRBD2 matching 12 bases. Germline V gene data show CDR1 as MDHEN and CDR2 as SYDVKM. The V gene end was trimmed by 5 bases and the J gene end by 6 bases; junction bases not matched to a gene: 9. The CDR3 runs 16 residues. The CDR3 DNA follows: TGTGCCAGCAGTGCCCGACTAGCGGGAGAGATGGATACGCAGTATTTT. Translated: CASSARLAGEMDTQYF.

This chain connects TRBV18 to TRBJ2-4; D unclear. The CDR3 length is 13 residues. Germline CDR1 reads KGHSH; CDR2 reads LQKENI. Between the trimmed V and J ends, which lost 3 bases and 4 bases, there was a span of 7 bases. As DNA, the CDR3 is TGTGCCAGCTCACCGTCCAGTAAAAACATTCAGTACTTC. Its protein is CASSPSSKNIQYF.

The table lists this clone with a count of one. The gene calls are TRBV2 and TRBJ2-7, with D unresolved. This CDR3 is 11 amino acids long. V was trimmed by 4 bases and J by 12 bases, leaving 13 bases between them. Germline V gives CDR1 SNHLY, CDR2 FYNNEI. CDR3 coding DNA: TGTGCCAGCAGTGCCGAGACGAATTTGTACTTC. This codes for CASSAETNLYF.

This clone showed up just once. The J gene is TRBJ1-3, the V gene TRBV25-1, with D maybe TRBD1 (6 bases). Germline V CDR1 and CDR2: MGHDK, SYGVNS. CDR3 length equals 15 residues. V lost 8 bases and J 3 bases, leaving 17 bases between the germline ends. CDR3 residues: CASGRTGLNGNTIYF. In DNA form, the CDR3 reads TGTGCCAGCGGACGAACAGGGCTTAATGGAAACACCATATATTTT.

The V gene is TRBV4-2, the J gene TRBJ2-3, with 10 bases that match TRBD2. This CDR3 is built from 17 residues. V lost 4 bases, J lost 5 bases, and 12 bases stayed unmatched. From germline, CDR1 is LGHNA and CDR2 YNFKEQ. The CDR3 DNA reads TGTGCCAGCAGCCCACAGGGGAGCGGGAGGGCCGGAGATACGCAGTATTTT. Protein sequence: CASSPQGSGRAGDTQYF.

This sequence joins TRBV5-4 and TRBJ1-1; no clear D. The CDR3 has 15 amino acids. V lost 1 base, J lost 5 bases, and 15 bases lay in between. Germline CDR1 reads SGHNT; CDR2 reads YYREEE (reference sequence). CDR3 loop: CASSLLAWSRTEAFF. In DNA form, the CDR3 reads TGTGCCAGCAGCTTGCTTGCGTGGTCGCGGACTGAAGCTTTCTTT.

The chain employs TRBV6-1 and TRBJ2-4; no clear D gene. Germline V gene sequence: CDR1 MNHNS, CDR2 SASEGT. This CDR3 has 14 residues. Trimming cost V 2 bases and J 11 bases, with 16 bases left between them. In DNA, the CDR3 is TGTGCCAGCAGTGAAATGGAACACTTACGACTTCAGTACTTC. This translates into CASSEMEHLRLQYF.

J is TRBJ2-2 and V is TRBV10-1; tentative D call: TRBD2 (5 bases). V was trimmed by 4 bases and J by 4 bases, leaving 10 bases between them. Germline-derived CDR1 and CDR2 are WNHNN and SYGVQD (reference sequence). The CDR3 runs to 14 residues. CDR3 coding DNA: TGCGCCAGCAGTGCCCGTGGGAGCACCGGGGAGCTGTTTTTT. This translates into CASSARGSTGELFF.

The chain combines TRBV4-2 with TRBJ2-2; D gene ambiguous. Trimming removed 6 bases from V and 0 bases from J, with 14 bases in between. CDR3 length: 16 residues. Germline V gene sequence: CDR1 LGHNA, CDR2 YNFKEQ. DNA of the CDR3: TGTGCCAGCAGTCCATCGCTCGCGGCGAACACCGGGGAGCTGTTTTTT. Its protein product is CASSPSLAANTGELFF.

As to this clone: Other DNA sequences from this sample encode an identical CDR3 as well. The rearrangement links TRBV5-1 to TRBJ2-5; weak D call: TRBD1 (5 bases). The V end lost 0 bases, the J end lost 5 bases, and 11 bases lay between the germline ends. This CDR3 has 14 residues. Per germline, CDR1 SGHRS and CDR2 YFSETQ. The CDR3 sequence: CASSLAGPGETQYF. Written as DNA, the CDR3 is TGCGCCAGCAGCTTGGCAGGGCCTGGGGAGACCCAGTACTTC. The whole variable domain, remainder taken from reference TRBV5-1 and TRBJ2-5, is KAGVTQTPRYLIKTRGQQVTLSCSPISGHRSVSWYQQTPGQGLQFLFEYFSETQRNKGNFPGRFSGRQFSNSRSEMNVSTLELGDSALYLCASSLAGPGETQYFGPGTRLLVL.

The rearrangement links TRBV2 to TRBJ1-1; TRBD1 might be the D (6 bases). The CDR3 has 12 residues. Germline V gene data show CDR1 as SNHLY and CDR2 as FYNNEI. V lost 5 bases to trimming and J lost 6 bases, with 10 bases between them. CDR3 loop: CASSYRVSEAFF. CDR3 DNA: TGTGCCAGCAGTTACAGGGTTTCTGAAGCTTTCTTT.

The genes are TRBV2 and TRBJ2-5; TRBD1 aligns across 8 bases. Germline CDR1 and CDR2: SNHLY and FYNNEI. The CDR3 contains 17 residues. The J segment lost 3 bases and the V segment lost 0 bases, leaving 9 bases of the junction unmatched. In DNA form, the CDR3 reads TGTGCCAGCAGTGAAGCTCGGGGCAGGGGGCGCGAAGAGACCCAGTACTTC. Translating it yields CASSEARGRGREETQYF.

A few counts support this clone. This chain joins TRBV7-2 and TRBJ1-5; 7 nucleotides agree with TRBD1. The CDR3 is 14 amino acids. Trimming removed 3 bases from V and 5 bases from J; junction bases left unmatched: 4. Germline CDR1 is SGHTA and CDR2 is FQGNSA. CDR3 DNA: TGTGCCAGCAGCTTTGGGACAGCTTATCAGCCCCAGCATTTT. Its translation: CASSFGTAYQPQHF. Full variable domain (rest looked up from reference TRBV7-2 and TRBJ1-5): GAGVSQSPSNKVTEKGKDVELRCDPISGHTALYWYRQSLGQGLEFLIYFQGNSAPDKSGLPSDRFSAERTGGSVSTLTIQRTQQEDSAVYLCASSFGTAYQPQHFGDGTRLSIL.

V and J are TRBV5-1 and TRBJ2-7; tentative D call: TRBD2 (6 bases). Trimming took off 1 base at V and 2 bases at J, with 10 bases between the two ends. The length of the CDR3 is 14 residues. Germline V gene data show CDR1 as SGHRS and CDR2 as YFSETQ. DNA of the CDR3: TGCGCCAGCAGCTTGTCGGGAGCCACCTACGAGCAGTACTTC. Its protein product is CASSLSGATYEQYF.

There are a few counts of this clone. The chain has TRBV6-1 and TRBJ2-3, with D possibly being TRBD1 (6 bases). Germline values: CDR1 MNHNS, CDR2 SASEGT. The CDR3 sequence is 15 residues long. The V end was cut by 3 bases, the J end by 1 base, with 11 bases between. Here the CDR3 reads CASSEGAARTDTQYF. DNA for the CDR3: TGTGCCAGCAGTGAGGGGGCGGCCCGCACAGATACGCAGTATTTT.

This clone was seen more than once but under ten times. The chain has TRBV5-1 and TRBJ1-5, with a tentative D call TRBD1 (5 bases). Trimming took 0 bases from V and 7 from J, leaving 14 bases between them. The length of the CDR3 is 15 residues. Germline-derived CDR1 and CDR2 are SGHRS and YFSETQ. As DNA, the CDR3 is TGCGCCAGCAGCTTGGATGGCGCAGGGCGGCAGCCCCAGCATTTT. This codes for CASSLDGAGRQPQHF.

The CDR3 DNA sequence: TGTGCCAGCAGTTCAAGCCACGGGACTCCCAGAAGCGTAGCTTTCTTT. Amino acid sequence: CASSSSHGTPRSVAFF. This rearrangement joins TRBV6-5 to TRBJ1-1; a weak D match, TRBD1 (5 bases). The germline gives CDR1 MNHEY, CDR2 SVGAGI. There are 16 residues in the CDR3. V lost 4 bases and J lost 10, with 25 bases in between.

The rearrangement joins TRBV4-1 to TRBJ2-7; D is tentatively TRBD1 or TRBD2 (6 bases each). The V gene's germline CDR1 is MGHRA and CDR2 YSYEKL. V lost 4 bases and J 3 bases, leaving 19 bases between the germline ends. The CDR3 loop spans 16 amino acids. The CDR3 reads CASSRKQGEEGYEQYF. The CDR3, as DNA: TGCGCCAGCAGCCGTAAACAGGGAGAGGAGGGCTACGAGCAGTACTTC.

This clone showed up just once. The chain is built from TRBV10-3 and TRBJ2-7; 9 nucleotides align to TRBD1. V lost 2 bases to trimming and J lost 1 base; unmatched junction nucleotides: 3. Germline CDR1 is ENHRY and CDR2 is SYGVKD. CDR3 length equals 15 residues. The CDR3: CAISEGDRASYEQYF. CDR3 coding DNA: TGTGCCATCAGTGAGGGGGACAGGGCGTCCTACGAGCAGTACTTC.

The chain is built from TRBV5-8 and TRBJ1-5, with D maybe TRBD1 (6 bases). Between the trimmed V and J ends, which lost 2 bases and 4 bases, there was a span of 10 bases. CDR3 length: 14 amino acids. Germline V CDR1 and CDR2: SGHTS, YDEGEE. The chain's CDR3 is CASSFGQKNQPQHF. The CDR3, as DNA: TGTGCCAGCAGCTTCGGACAGAAAAATCAGCCCCAGCATTTT.

V is TRBV2 and J is TRBJ2-1; 7 bases match TRBD2. Germline-derived CDR1 and CDR2 are SNHLY and FYNNEI. V lost 0 bases, J lost 9 bases, and 2 bases stayed unmatched. CDR3 length: 13 residues. CDR3 sequence reads: CASSEARGSEQFF. The DNA for the CDR3 is TGTGCCAGCAGTGAAGCACGCGGGAGTGAGCAGTTCTTC.

The rearrangement uses TRBV14 and TRBJ2-6, with TRBD1 identical over 7 bases. Per germline, CDR1 SGHDN and CDR2 FVKESK. The CDR3 spans 17 residues. V was clipped by 6 bases and J by 0 bases; unmatched bases: 8. CDR3 nucleotides: TGTGCCAGCAGTCAGACAGGGCGACTCTCTGGGGCCAACGTCCTGACTTTC. This translates into CASSQTGRLSGANVLTF.